Following are 5 T cell receptor beta chains from one sample sequenced in a study of blood T cell repertoires in COVID-19. Sequencing was performed with immunoSEQ multiplex PCR; in TCRdb, only in-frame clones are kept and a portion is missing. The sample has about 300,000 clones; roughly 89% are singletons. What was sequenced was peripheral blood. The receptors originated from a woman in her 30s with COVID-19, enrolled during active disease.

The chain carries TRBV6-5 and TRBJ1-5; a weak D match, TRBD1 (5 bases). Trimming shortened V by 7 bases and J by 5 bases, and 12 bases separated the two germline ends. This CDR3 has 13 residues. CDR1 and CDR2 (germline): MNHEY, SVGAGI. Here the CDR3 reads CASTPRADQPQHF. The CDR3 DNA sequence: TGTGCCAGCACCCCCAGGGCGGATCAGCCCCAGCATTTT.

This sequence joins TRBV29-1 and TRBJ2-7, with a possible D match to TRBD2 (5 bases). CDR3 size: 11 residues. Germline V gives CDR1 SQVTM, CDR2 ANQGSEA. Trimming cost V 4 bases and J 9 bases, with 13 bases left between them. The CDR3 reads CSVAVGAGQYF. The CDR3 DNA reads TGCAGCGTTGCGGTCGGCGCGGGGCAGTACTTC.

This chain links TRBV10-2 with TRBJ2-7; 10 bases match TRBD1. The V and J ends lost 6 bases and 2 bases, in that order; junction bases with no gene match: 4. This CDR3 comprises 14 residues. CDR1 WSHSY and CDR2 SAAADI come from the germline V gene. In DNA form, the CDR3 reads TGCGCCAGCAGGGCGGGACAGGGGACCTACGAGCAGTACGTC. Translation gives CASRAGQGTYEQYV.

The CDR3 protein is CASRPTSALQNTGELFF. The CDR3 DNA is TGTGCCAGCAGGCCTACTAGCGCCCTACAGAACACCGGGGAGCTGTTTTTT. The V gene is TRBV2, the J gene TRBJ2-2; 7 bases line up with TRBD2. Germline V gene lookup returns CDR1 SNHLY and CDR2 FYNNEI. The junction had 11 bases not matched to a gene; V was cut back by 6 bases and J by 1 base. The CDR3 sequence is 17 residues long. The full variable domain, in which reference TRBV2 and TRBJ2-2 provide the parts outside the CDR3, is EPEVTQTPSHQVTQMGQEVILRCVPISNHLYFYWYRQILGQKVEFLVSFYNNEISEKSEIFDDQFSVERPDGSNFTLKIRSTKLEDSAMYFCASRPTSALQNTGELFFGEGSRLTVL.

This rearrangement joins TRBV3-1 (or the pseudogene TRBV3-2) to TRBJ2-1, with 9 positions matching TRBD2. Germline CDR1 is LGHDT and CDR2 is YNNKEL (reference sequence). The V and J ends lost 1 base and 8 bases, in that order; junction bases with no gene match: 9. The CDR3 loop spans 16 amino acids. The CDR3, as DNA: TGTGCCAGCAGCCAAGGCCGGTGGCGGGGGGGCGATGAGCAGTTCTTC. Protein sequence: CASSQGRWRGGDEQFF.